This T cell receptor beta chain was profiled in a study of regulatory dendritic cells for organ transplantation. Broader study findings: Mature dendritic cells appeared to drive more memory CD8+ clonal expansion than regulatory ones.

In the case of this clone: The antigen is unknown.

Per the germline V gene, CDR1 is WSHSY and CDR2 is SAAADI. Trimming left V 10 bases short and J 1 base short, with 18 bases between. CDR3 length: 15 amino acids. CD4+ or CD8+ T cells were sorted as naive CD45RA+ or memory CD45RO+. The repertoire was sequenced with immunoSEQ multiplex PCR; TCRdb's copy has only in-frame clones and lacks some. The table lists 25,000 to 35,000 clones, approximately 77% of them singletons. The V gene is TRBV10-2, the J gene TRBJ2-3; weak D call: TRBD2 (6 bases). The source is a human donor in good health. The material sequenced was naive CD8+ T cells from blood. The subset was: CD45RA+ naive T cells. This CDR3 is CATGTEGPRTDTQYF. The CDR3 region has the DNA TGCGCCACCGGTACGGAGGGCCCCCGCACAGATACGCAGTATTTT.